The 17 T cell receptor beta chains presented below share a single source sample, sequenced in a study of blood T cell repertoires in COVID-19. Method: immunoSEQ multiplex PCR; TCRdb's copy keeps in-frame clones and lacks some. The sample lists some 190,000 clones, 85% to 90% occurring once. Sequenced material: peripheral blood. All receptors derive from a man aged 18 to 29 with active or convalescent COVID-19.

The chain combines TRBV5-6 with TRBJ1-3, with 7 bases identical to TRBD1. CDR3 length equals 16 residues. In germline, CDR1 is SGHDT, CDR2 YYEEEE. Trimming took 0 bases from V and 2 from J; bases not matched to a gene: 5. The CDR3 sequence: CASSLALGTAGNTIYF. CDR3 coding DNA: TGTGCCAGCAGCTTGGCCCTTGGGACAGCTGGAAACACCATATATTTT.

J is TRBJ1-1 and V is TRBV5-5; D is ambiguous. This CDR3 has 15 amino acids. The germline V and J ends were trimmed by 4 bases and 0 bases, with 13 bases remaining between them. Germline V gene lookup returns CDR1 SGHKS and CDR2 YYEKEE (reference sequence). The CDR3 loop is CASSHFGSMNTEAFF. DNA for the CDR3: TGTGCCAGCAGCCACTTCGGGAGCATGAACACTGAAGCTTTCTTT.

V and J are TRBV28 and TRBJ2-2, with D maybe TRBD1 (6 bases). Per the germline V gene, CDR1 is MDHEN and CDR2 is SYDVKM. The CDR3 loop spans 13 amino acids. V lost 3 bases and J lost 4, with 6 bases in between. The CDR3 loop reads CASSFRGTGELFF. CDR3 bases: TGTGCCAGCAGTTTCAGGGGCACCGGGGAGCTGTTTTTT. Full variable domain (outside the CDR3, taken from reference TRBV28 and TRBJ2-2): DVKVTQSSRYLVKRTGEKVFLECVQDMDHENMFWYRQDPGLGLRLIYFSYDVKMKEKGDIPEGYSVSREKKERFSLILESASTNQTSMYLCASSFRGTGELFFGEGSRLTVL.

The chain carries TRBV2 and TRBJ1-6; 9 nucleotides agree with TRBD1. The V gene end was trimmed by 6 bases and the J gene end by 14 bases; junction bases not matched to a gene: 8. The CDR3 extends over 13 amino acids. Germline V gene sequence: CDR1 SNHLY, CDR2 FYNNEI. The DNA of the CDR3 is TGTGCCAGCAGCCCGGGACAGGGATGCACCCTCCACTTT. Translating gives CASSPGQGCTLHF.

V gene TRBV4-2 combines with J gene TRBJ1-4; the D gene is possibly TRBD1 (5 bases). The CDR3 totals 18 residues. V was clipped by 0 bases and J by 1 base, with 15 bases between them. The V gene's germline CDR1 is LGHNA and CDR2 YNFKEQ. DNA for the CDR3: TGTGCCAGCAGCCAAGATCCCGCAGGGCCGGGAACTAATGAAAAACTGTTTTTT. Translated, it gives CASSQDPAGPGTNEKLFF.

The rearrangement links TRBV4-2 to TRBJ1-1; D gene uncertain. The CDR3 is made up of 15 amino acids. Germline loops: CDR1 LGHNA, CDR2 YNFKEQ. Between the trimmed V and J ends, which lost 4 bases and 0 bases, there was a span of 12 bases. The CDR3 loop reads CASSLEGQVNTEAFF. In DNA form, the CDR3 reads TGTGCCAGCAGCCTCGAAGGCCAGGTGAACACTGAAGCTTTCTTT.

This chain uses TRBV5-4 with TRBJ2-2; 12 bases are shared with TRBD1. This CDR3 region has 15 residues. CDR1 is SGHNT, CDR2 YYREEE, per germline (reference sequence). With V trimmed by 7 bases and J by 4 bases, 5 bases remained unmatched. The CDR3 coding sequence is TGTGCCAGCGGGACAGGGGGCTGGGGCACCGGGGAGCTGTTTTTT. It translates to CASGTGGWGTGELFF.

The chain recombines TRBV11-2 with TRBJ2-7; TRBD1 matches at 10 bases. Germline V CDR1 and CDR2: SGHAT, FQNNGV. This CDR3 has 14 residues. Losses at the gene ends were 5 bases for V and 3 bases for J; bases not matched to a gene: 4. The CDR3 coding sequence is TGTGCCAGCAGCCCCCGGACAGGGGGCTACGAGCAGTACTTC. Its protein product is CASSPRTGGYEQYF.

V is TRBV6-1 and J is TRBJ1-2; D unclear. Germline CDR1 reads MNHNS; CDR2 reads SASEGT. This CDR3 spans 15 amino acids. Trimming pared 0 bases from V and 3 bases from J, leaving 11 bases between. CDR3: CASSEAVWQYYGYTF. The CDR3 nucleotides are TGTGCCAGCAGTGAAGCGGTTTGGCAGTACTATGGCTACACCTTC.

This rearrangement joins TRBV7-2 to TRBJ1-6, with 9 positions matching TRBD1. Germline CDR1 is SGHTA and CDR2 is FQGNSA. This CDR3 has 15 residues. With 9 bases clipped from V and 8 bases from J, the junction kept 11 bases outside the gene matches. As DNA, the CDR3 is TGTGCCAGTCGTAGTAGGGACAGGGCTGATTCACCCCTCCACTTT. The encoded protein is CASRSRDRADSPLHF.

V and J are TRBV28 and TRBJ1-3; 10 bases agree with TRBD1. Germline lookup yields CDR1 MDHEN and CDR2 SYDVKM. V shed 2 bases and J 6 bases; nucleotides not matched to a gene: 7. CDR3 length equals 16 residues. Here the CDR3 reads CASSLIGGTGANTIYF. The CDR3 nucleotides read TGTGCCAGCAGTTTAATCGGCGGGACAGGGGCAAACACCATATATTTT.

CDR3 in DNA: TGTGCCAGCAGACCTTACGAGGGGGCACCGAACACCATATATTTT. Its protein product is CASRPYEGAPNTIYF. This chain uses TRBV6-5 with TRBJ1-3; TRBD1 matches 7 bases. The germline CDR1 and CDR2 sequences are MNHEY and SVGAGI. J was trimmed by 7 bases and V by 6 bases; bases with no gene match: 12. The CDR3 is 15 residues long.

This chain uses TRBV6-5 with TRBJ2-5; 8 bases map to TRBD1. Germline CDR1 reads MNHEY; CDR2 reads SVGAGI. V gave up 0 bases and J gave up 4 bases; unmatched junction bases: 7. CDR3 length: 16 amino acids. CDR3 bases: TGTGCCAGCAGTTACTCTGGGACAGGACGGGGAGAGACCCAGTACTTC. Amino acids: CASSYSGTGRGETQYF.

The J gene is TRBJ2-7, the V gene TRBV20-1, with TRBD2 matching over 8 bases. The CDR3 extends over 16 amino acids. Germline lookup yields CDR1 DFQATT and CDR2 SNEGSKA (reference sequence). V lost 3 bases to trimming and J lost 3 bases; unmatched junction nucleotides: 13. As DNA, the CDR3 is TGCAGTGCTAGTTCAGGGGCCGTACGGGGGGGCTACGAGCAGTACTTC. Translating gives CSASSGAVRGGYEQYF.

The chain employs TRBV15 and TRBJ2-1, with D possibly TRBD1 on 5 matching bases. Deletions cut 5 bases from V and 7 bases from J, with 21 bases between. This CDR3 spans 16 amino acids. The germline V gene has CDR1 LNHNV and CDR2 YYDKDF (reference sequence). CDR3 bases: TGTGCCACCAGCCGAGGACAACCCGTAAGGGGAAATGAGCAGTTCTTC. It yields the protein CATSRGQPVRGNEQFF.

The rearrangement joins TRBV15 to TRBJ1-3; D is unclear. V was pared by 0 bases and J by 2 bases, with 8 bases between. The CDR3 runs 15 residues. CDR1 LNHNV and CDR2 YYDKDF come from the germline V gene (reference sequence). The CDR3 loop reads CATSRDPNPGNTIYF. CDR3 nucleotide sequence: TGTGCCACCAGCAGAGATCCTAACCCTGGAAACACCATATATTTT.

The CDR3, as DNA: TGTGCCAGCTCACTACAGGGGAGCCCCCAGCATTTT. This codes for CASSLQGSPQHF. The V and J genes are TRBV18 and TRBJ1-5; 7 bases are shared with TRBD1. Looked up from germline, CDR1 is KGHSH and CDR2 is LQKENI. V gave up 4 bases and J gave up 10 bases; unmatched junction bases: 4. This CDR3 has 12 residues.